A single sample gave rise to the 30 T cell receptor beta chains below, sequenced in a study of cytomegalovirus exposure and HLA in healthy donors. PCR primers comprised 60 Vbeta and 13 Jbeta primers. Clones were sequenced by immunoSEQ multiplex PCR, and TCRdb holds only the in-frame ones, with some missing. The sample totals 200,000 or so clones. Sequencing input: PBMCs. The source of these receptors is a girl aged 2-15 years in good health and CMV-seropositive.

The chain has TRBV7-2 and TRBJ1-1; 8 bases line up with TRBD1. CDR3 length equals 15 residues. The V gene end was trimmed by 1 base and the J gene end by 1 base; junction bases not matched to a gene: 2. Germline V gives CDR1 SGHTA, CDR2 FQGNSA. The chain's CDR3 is CASSLGQGPNTEAFF. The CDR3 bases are TGTGCCAGCAGCTTAGGACAGGGGCCGAACACTGAAGCTTTCTTT.

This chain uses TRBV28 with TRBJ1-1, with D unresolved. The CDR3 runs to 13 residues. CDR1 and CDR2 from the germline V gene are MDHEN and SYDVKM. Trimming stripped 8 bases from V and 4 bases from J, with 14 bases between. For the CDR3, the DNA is TGTGCCAGCGTACGCCAGGCCAGCACTGAAGCTTTCTTT. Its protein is CASVRQASTEAFF. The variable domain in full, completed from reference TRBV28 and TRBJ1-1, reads DVKVTQSSRYLVKRTGEKVFLECVQDMDHENMFWYRQDPGLGLRLIYFSYDVKMKEKGDIPEGYSVSREKKERFSLILESASTNQTSMYLCASVRQASTEAFFGQGTRLTVV.

The CDR3 bases are TGTGCCAGCAGTGGGCTAATAGACAGGGGTGGTCTTAACTATGGCTACACCTTC. Protein sequence: CASSGLIDRGGLNYGYTF. V usage is TRBV5-4 and J usage is TRBJ1-2, with 8 bases aligning to TRBD1. The CDR3 sequence is 18 residues long. Germline V gene data show CDR1 as SGHNT and CDR2 as YYREEE (reference sequence). J lost 1 base, V lost 5 bases, and 16 bases had no gene match.

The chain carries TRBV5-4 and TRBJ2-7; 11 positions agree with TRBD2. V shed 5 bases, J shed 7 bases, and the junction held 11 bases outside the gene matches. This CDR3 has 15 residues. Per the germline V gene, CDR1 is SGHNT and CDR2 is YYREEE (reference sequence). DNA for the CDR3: TGTGCCAGCAGGCTAGCGGGAGGACCCCAAAAGGAGCAGTACTTC. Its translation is CASRLAGGPQKEQYF.

CDR3: CASRGGTSGPSYEQYF. The CDR3 bases are TGCGCCAGCCGGGGAGGGACTAGCGGGCCCTCCTACGAGCAGTACTTC. The chain has TRBV5-1 and TRBJ2-5, with TRBD2 identical over 12 bases. The J call could be wrong; TRBJ2-7 is a better fit for the DNA end. Germline CDR1 reads SGHRS; CDR2 reads YFSETQ. The CDR3 consists of 16 residues.

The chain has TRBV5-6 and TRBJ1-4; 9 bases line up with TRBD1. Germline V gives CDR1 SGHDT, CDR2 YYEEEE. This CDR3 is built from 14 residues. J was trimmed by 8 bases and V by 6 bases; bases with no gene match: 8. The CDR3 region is CASIVQGAEEKLFF. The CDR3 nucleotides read TGTGCCAGCATCGTACAGGGGGCAGAGGAAAAACTGTTTTTT.

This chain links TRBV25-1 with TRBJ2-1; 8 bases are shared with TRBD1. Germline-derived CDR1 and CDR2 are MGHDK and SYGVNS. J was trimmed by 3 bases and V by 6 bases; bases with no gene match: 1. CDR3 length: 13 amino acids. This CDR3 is CASSGQGYNEQFF. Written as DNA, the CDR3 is TGTGCCAGCAGCGGACAGGGCTACAATGAGCAGTTCTTC.

The CDR3 sequence: CASSLSSSNSPYRTDTQYF. CDR3 nucleotide sequence: TGTGCCAGCAGCCTCTCTAGCTCCAACTCCCCCTACCGCACAGATACGCAGTATTTT. The gene calls are TRBV14 and TRBJ2-3; possible D gene TRBD2, 5 bases. Germline CDR1 is SGHDN and CDR2 is FVKESK. The V end lost 4 bases, the J end lost 1 base, and 24 bases lay between the germline ends. This CDR3 is 19 amino acids long. The full variable domain, with the rest looked up from reference TRBV14 and TRBJ2-3, is EAGVTQFPSHSVIEKGQTVTLRCDPISGHDNLYWYRRVMGKEIKFLLHFVKESKQDESGMPNNRFLAERTGGTYSTLKVQPAELEDSGVYFCASSLSSSNSPYRTDTQYFGPGTRLTVL.

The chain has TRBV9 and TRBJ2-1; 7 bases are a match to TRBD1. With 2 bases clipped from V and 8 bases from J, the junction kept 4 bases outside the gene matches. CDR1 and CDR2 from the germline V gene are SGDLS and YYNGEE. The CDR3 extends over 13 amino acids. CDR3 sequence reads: CASSVRQGDEQFF. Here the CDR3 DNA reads TGTGCCAGCAGCGTCCGACAGGGCGATGAGCAGTTCTTC.

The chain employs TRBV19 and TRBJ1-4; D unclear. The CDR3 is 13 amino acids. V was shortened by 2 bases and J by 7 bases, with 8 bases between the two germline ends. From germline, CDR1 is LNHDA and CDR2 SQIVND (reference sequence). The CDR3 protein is CASSILGGEKLFF. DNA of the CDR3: TGTGCCAGTAGTATACTGGGAGGTGAAAAACTGTTTTTT.

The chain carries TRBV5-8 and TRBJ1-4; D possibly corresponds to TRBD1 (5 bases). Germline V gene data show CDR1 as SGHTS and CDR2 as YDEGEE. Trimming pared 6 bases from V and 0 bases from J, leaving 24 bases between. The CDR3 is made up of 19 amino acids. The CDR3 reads CASKFGPRVSSTTNEKLFF. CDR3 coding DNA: TGTGCCAGCAAATTTGGGCCCAGGGTCAGCTCTACAACTAATGAAAAACTGTTTTTT.

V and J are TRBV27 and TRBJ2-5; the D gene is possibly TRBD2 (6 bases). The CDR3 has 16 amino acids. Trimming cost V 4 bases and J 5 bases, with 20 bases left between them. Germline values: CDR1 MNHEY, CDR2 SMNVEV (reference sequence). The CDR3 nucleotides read TGTGCCAGCAGTTCGGCCGGACCCCGGGGGAGTGAGACCCAGTACTTC. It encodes CASSSAGPRGSETQYF.

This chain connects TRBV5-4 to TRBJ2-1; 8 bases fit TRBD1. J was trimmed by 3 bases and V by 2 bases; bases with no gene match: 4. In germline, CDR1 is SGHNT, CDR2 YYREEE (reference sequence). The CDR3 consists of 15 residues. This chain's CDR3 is CASSLGQGLYNEQFF. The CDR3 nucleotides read TGTGCCAGCAGCTTAGGACAGGGTCTCTACAATGAGCAGTTCTTC.

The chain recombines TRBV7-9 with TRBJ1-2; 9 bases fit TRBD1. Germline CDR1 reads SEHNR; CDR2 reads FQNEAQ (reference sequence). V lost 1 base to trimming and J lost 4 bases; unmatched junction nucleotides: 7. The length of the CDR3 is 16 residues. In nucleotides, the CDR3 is TGTGCCAGCAGCTTAGTTCCGGGACAGGGCCCCTATGGCTACACCTTC. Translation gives CASSLVPGQGPYGYTF. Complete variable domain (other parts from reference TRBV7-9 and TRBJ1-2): DTGVSQNPRHKITKRGQNVTFRCDPISEHNRLYWYRQTLGQGPEFLTYFQNEAQLEKSRLLSDRFSAERPKGSFSTLEIQRTEQGDSAMYLCASSLVPGQGPYGYTFGSGTRLTVV.

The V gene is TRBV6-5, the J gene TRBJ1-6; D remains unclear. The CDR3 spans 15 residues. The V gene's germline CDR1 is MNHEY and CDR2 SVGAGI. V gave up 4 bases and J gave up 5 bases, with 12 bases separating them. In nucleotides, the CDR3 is TGTGCCAGCAGTTTCCGCGGCCCAAATAATTCACCCCTCCACTTT. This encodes CASSFRGPNNSPLHF.

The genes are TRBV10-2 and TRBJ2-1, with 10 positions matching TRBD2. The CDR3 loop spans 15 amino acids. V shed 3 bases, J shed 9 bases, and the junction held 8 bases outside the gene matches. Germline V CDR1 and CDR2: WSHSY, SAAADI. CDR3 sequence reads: CASSEVAGGHGEQFF. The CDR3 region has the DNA TGCGCCAGCAGTGAAGTAGCGGGAGGTCATGGTGAGCAGTTCTTC.

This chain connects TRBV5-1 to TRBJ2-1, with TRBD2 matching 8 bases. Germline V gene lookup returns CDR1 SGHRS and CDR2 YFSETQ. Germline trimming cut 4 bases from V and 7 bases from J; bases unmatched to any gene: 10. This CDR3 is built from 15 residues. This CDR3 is CASSEGLDYRNEQFF. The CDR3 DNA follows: TGCGCCAGCAGCGAGGGACTAGATTACAGGAATGAGCAGTTCTTC.

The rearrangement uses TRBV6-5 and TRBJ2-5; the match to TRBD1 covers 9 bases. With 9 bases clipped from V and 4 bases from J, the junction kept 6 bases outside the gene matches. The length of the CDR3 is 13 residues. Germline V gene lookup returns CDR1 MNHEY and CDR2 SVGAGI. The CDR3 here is CASEGQGLETQYF. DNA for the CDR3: TGTGCCAGTGAAGGACAGGGGTTAGAGACCCAGTACTTC.

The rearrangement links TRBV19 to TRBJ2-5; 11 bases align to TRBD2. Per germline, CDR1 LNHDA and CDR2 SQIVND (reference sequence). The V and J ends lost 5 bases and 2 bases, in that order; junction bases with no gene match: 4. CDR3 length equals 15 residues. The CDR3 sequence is CASSAGLAVQETQYF. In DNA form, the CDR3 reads TGTGCCAGTAGTGCGGGACTAGCGGTACAAGAGACCCAGTACTTC.

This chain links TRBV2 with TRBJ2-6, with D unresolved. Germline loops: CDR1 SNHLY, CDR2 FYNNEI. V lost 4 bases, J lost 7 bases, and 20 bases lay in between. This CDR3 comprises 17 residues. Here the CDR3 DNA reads TGTGCCAGCAGTGGGCTCCGAACCTCGTACGCAGCCAACGTCCTGACTTTC. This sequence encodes CASSGLRTSYAANVLTF.

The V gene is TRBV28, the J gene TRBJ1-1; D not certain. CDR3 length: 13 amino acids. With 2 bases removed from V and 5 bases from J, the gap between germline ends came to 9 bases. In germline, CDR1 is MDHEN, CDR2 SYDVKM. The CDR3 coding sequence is TGTGCCAGCAGTTTACTTGGGAGAACTGAAGCTTTCTTT. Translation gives CASSLLGRTEAFF.

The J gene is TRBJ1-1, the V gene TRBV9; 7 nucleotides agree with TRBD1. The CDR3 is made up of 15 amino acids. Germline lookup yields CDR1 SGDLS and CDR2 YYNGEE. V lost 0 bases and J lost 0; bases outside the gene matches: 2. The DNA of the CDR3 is TGTGCCAGCAGCGTAGCAGGGGGAATGAACACTGAAGCTTTCTTT. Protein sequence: CASSVAGGMNTEAFF.

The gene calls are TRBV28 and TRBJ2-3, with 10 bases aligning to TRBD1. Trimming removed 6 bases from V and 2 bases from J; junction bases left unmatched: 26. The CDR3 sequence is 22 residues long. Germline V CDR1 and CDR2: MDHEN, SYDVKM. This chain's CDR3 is CASSSSRDRGWSSGPYTDTQYF. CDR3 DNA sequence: TGTGCCAGCAGCTCCTCTAGGGACAGGGGTTGGTCTAGCGGCCCGTACACAGATACGCAGTATTTT.

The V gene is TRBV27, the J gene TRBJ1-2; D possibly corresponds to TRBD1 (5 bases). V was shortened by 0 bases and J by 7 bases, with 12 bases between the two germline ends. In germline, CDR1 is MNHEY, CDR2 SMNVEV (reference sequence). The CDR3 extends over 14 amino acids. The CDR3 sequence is CASSLSPGSGGYTF. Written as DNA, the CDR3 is TGTGCCAGCAGTTTATCACCAGGGTCGGGTGGCTACACCTTC.

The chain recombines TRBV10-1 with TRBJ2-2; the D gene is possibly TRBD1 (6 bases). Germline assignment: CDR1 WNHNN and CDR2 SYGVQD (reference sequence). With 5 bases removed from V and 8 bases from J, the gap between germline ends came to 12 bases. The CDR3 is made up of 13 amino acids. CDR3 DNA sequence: TGCGCCAGCAGTCCACAGGGTACAGGGGAGCTGTTTTTT. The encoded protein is CASSPQGTGELFF.

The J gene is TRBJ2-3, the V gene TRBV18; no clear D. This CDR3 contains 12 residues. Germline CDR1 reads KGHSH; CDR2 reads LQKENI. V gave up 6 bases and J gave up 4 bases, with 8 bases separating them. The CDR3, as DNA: TGTGCCAGCTCCCCCGCGGCAGATACGCAGTATTTT. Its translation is CASSPAADTQYF. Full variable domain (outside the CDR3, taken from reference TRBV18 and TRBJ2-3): NAGVMQNPRHLVRRRGQEARLRCSPMKGHSHVYWYRQLPEEGLKFMVYLQKENIIDESGMPKERFSAEFPKEGPSILRIQQVVRGDSAAYFCASSPAADTQYFGPGTRLTVL.

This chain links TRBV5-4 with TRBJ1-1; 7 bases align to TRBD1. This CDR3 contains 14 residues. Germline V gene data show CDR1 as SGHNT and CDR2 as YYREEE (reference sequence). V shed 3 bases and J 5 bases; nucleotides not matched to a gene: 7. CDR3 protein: CASSSDRAGTEAFF. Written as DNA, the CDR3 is TGTGCCAGCAGCTCAGACAGGGCCGGGACTGAAGCTTTCTTT.

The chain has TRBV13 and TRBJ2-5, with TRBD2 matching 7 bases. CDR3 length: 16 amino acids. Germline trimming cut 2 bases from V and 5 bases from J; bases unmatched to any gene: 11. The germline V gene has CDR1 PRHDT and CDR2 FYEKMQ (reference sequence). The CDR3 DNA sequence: TGTGCCAGCAGCTTACAGGGTCGTCTAGCGGTGGAGACCCAGTACTTC. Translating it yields CASSLQGRLAVETQYF.

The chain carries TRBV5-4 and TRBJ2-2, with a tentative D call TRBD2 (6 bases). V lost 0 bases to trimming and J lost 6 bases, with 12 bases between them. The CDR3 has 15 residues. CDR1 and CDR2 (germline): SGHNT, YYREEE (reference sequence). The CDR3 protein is CASSLDRREAGELFF. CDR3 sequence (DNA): TGTGCCAGCAGCTTGGATCGCAGGGAGGCCGGGGAGCTGTTTTTT. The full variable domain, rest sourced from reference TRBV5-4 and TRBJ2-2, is ETGVTQSPTHLIKTRGQQVTLRCSSQSGHNTVSWYQQALGQGPQFIFQYYREEENGRGNFPPRFSGLQFPNYSSELNVNALELDDSALYLCASSLDRREAGELFFGEGSRLTVL.

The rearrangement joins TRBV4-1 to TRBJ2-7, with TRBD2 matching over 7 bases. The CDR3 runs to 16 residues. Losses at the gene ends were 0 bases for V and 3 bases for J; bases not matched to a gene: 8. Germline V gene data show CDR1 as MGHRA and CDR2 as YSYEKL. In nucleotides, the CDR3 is TGCGCCAGCAGCCAAGATCATTGGGCGGGAGTCTACGAGCAGTACTTC. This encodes CASSQDHWAGVYEQYF.